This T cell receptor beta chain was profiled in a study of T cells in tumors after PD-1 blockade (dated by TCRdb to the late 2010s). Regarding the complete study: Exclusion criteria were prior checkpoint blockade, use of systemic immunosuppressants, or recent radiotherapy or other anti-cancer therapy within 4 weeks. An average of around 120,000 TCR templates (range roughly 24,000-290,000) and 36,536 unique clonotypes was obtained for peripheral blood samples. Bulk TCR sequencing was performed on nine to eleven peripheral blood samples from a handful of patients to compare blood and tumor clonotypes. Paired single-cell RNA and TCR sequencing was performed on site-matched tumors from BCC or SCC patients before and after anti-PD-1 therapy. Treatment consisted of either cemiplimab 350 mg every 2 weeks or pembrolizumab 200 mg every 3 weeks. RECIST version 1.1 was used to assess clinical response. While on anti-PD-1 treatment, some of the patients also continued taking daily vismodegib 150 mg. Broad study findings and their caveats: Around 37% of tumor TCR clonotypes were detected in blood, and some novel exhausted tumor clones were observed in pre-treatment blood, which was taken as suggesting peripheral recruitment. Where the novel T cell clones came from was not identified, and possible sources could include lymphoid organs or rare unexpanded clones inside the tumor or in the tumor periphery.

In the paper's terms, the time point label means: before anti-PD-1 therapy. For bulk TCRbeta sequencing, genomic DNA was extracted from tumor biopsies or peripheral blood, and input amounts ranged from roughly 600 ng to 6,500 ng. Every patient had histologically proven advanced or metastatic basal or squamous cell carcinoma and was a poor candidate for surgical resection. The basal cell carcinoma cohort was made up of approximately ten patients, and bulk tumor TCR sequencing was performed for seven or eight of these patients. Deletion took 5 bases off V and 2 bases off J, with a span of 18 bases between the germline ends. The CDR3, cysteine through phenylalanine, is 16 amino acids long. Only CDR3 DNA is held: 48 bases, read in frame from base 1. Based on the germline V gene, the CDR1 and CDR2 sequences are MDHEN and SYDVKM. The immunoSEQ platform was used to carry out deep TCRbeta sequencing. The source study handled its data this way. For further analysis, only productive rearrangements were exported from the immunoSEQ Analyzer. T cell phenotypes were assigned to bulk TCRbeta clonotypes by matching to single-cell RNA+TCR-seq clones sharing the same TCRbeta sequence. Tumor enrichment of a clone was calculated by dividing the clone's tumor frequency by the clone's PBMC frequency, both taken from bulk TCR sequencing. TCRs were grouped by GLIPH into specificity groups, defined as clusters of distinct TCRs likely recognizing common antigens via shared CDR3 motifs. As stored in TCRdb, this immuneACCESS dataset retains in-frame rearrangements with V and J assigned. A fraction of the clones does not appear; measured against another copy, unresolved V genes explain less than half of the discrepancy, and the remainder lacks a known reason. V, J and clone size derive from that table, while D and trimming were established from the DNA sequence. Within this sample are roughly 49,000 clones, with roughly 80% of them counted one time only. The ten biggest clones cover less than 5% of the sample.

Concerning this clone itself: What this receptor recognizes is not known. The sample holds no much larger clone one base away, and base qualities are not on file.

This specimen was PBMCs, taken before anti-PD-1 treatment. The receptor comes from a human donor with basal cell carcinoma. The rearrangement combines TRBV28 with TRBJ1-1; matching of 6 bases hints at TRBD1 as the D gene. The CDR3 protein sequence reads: CASSVIQGTRNTEAFF. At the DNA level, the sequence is TGTGCCAGCAGTGTAATCCAGGGGACCCGAAACACTGAAGCTTTCTTT.